Presented here are 18 T cell receptor beta chains from one specimen sequenced in a study of cytomegalovirus exposure and HLA in healthy donors. PCR was performed using 60 Vbeta and 13 Jbeta primers. The table came from immunoSEQ multiplex PCR; TCRdb's copy has only in-frame clones and leaves some out. The sample includes about 130,000 clones, 80% seen only once; the top ten take 1%. Sequenced: PBMCs. The receptors here all came from a man in his forties in good health and CMV-seronegative.

V gene TRBV7-2 combines with J gene TRBJ1-4, with 7 bases identical to TRBD1. Germline V CDR1 and CDR2: SGHTA, FQGNSA. This CDR3 comprises 15 residues. After removal of 2 bases from V and 8 bases from J, the junction contained 8 bases not matched to a gene. CDR3 protein: CASSLRQGGLEKLFF. The CDR3, as DNA: TGTGCCAGCAGCTTAAGACAGGGAGGATTGGAAAAACTGTTTTTT. Full variable domain (outside the CDR3, taken from reference TRBV7-2 and TRBJ1-4): GAGVSQSPSNKVTEKGKDVELRCDPISGHTALYWYRQSLGQGLEFLIYFQGNSAPDKSGLPSDRFSAERTGGSVSTLTIQRTQQEDSAVYLCASSLRQGGLEKLFFGSGTQLSVL.

This chain uses TRBV2 with TRBJ1-4, with D unclear. The CDR3 extends over 12 amino acids. Germline assignment: CDR1 SNHLY and CDR2 FYNNEI. Trimming cost V 3 bases and J 8 bases, with 7 bases left between them. In nucleotides, the CDR3 is TGTGCCAGCAGTGACAATCGGGAAAAACTGTTTTTT. It codes for CASSDNREKLFF.

The V and J genes are TRBV18 and TRBJ1-1, with 7 nucleotides matching TRBD1. Germline V gene data show CDR1 as KGHSH and CDR2 as LQKENI. CDR3 size: 18 residues. J lost 7 bases, V lost 1 base, and 18 bases had no gene match. The CDR3 coding sequence is TGTGCCAGCTCACCACGAGGGGGCCTAGGTTCTCCTAACTATGAAGCTTTCTTT. Protein product: CASSPRGGLGSPNYEAFF.

V gene TRBV28 combines with J gene TRBJ2-1, with 7 bases that match TRBD1. The trim removed 5 bases at V and 3 bases at J, leaving 4 bases unmatched. Germline-derived CDR1 and CDR2 are MDHEN and SYDVKM. The CDR3 runs to 14 residues. This CDR3 is CASSPGQIYNEQFF. In DNA, the CDR3 is TGTGCCAGCAGTCCGGGACAGATCTACAATGAGCAGTTCTTC. Based on the CDR3 plus reference TRBV28 and TRBJ2-1, the full variable domain is DVKVTQSSRYLVKRTGEKVFLECVQDMDHENMFWYRQDPGLGLRLIYFSYDVKMKEKGDIPEGYSVSREKKERFSLILESASTNQTSMYLCASSPGQIYNEQFFGPGTRLTVL.

This chain joins TRBV29-1 and TRBJ2-2, with D possibly being TRBD1 (6 bases). Trimming cost V 6 bases and J 1 base, with 12 bases left between them. Per germline, CDR1 SQVTM and CDR2 ANQGSEA. This CDR3 spans 14 amino acids. Here the CDR3 reads CSVPTGKNTGELFF. The CDR3 DNA follows: TGCAGCGTCCCTACAGGGAAGAACACCGGGGAGCTGTTTTTT.

V gene TRBV5-4 combines with J gene TRBJ2-7; TRBD1 agrees at 11 bases. CDR1 and CDR2 (germline): SGHNT, YYREEE (reference sequence). The CDR3 is 14 residues long. With V trimmed by 4 bases and J by 2 bases, 2 bases remained unmatched. DNA for the CDR3: TGTGCCAGCAGCACGGGACAGGGGGCCTACGAGCAGTACTTC. Its protein product is CASSTGQGAYEQYF.

This sequence joins TRBV18 and TRBJ1-4; no clear D gene. V dropped 0 bases and J dropped 8 bases, with 7 bases sitting between them. Germline CDR1 is KGHSH and CDR2 is LQKENI. This CDR3 is 13 amino acids long. The CDR3 DNA reads TGTGCCAGCTCACCACCATCGAGGGAAAAACTGTTTTTT. It encodes CASSPPSREKLFF. The entire variable domain, with the rest obtained from reference TRBV18 and TRBJ1-4, is as follows: NAGVMQNPRHLVRRRGQEARLRCSPMKGHSHVYWYRQLPEEGLKFMVYLQKENIIDESGMPKERFSAEFPKEGPSILRIQQVVRGDSAAYFCASSPPSREKLFFGSGTQLSVL.

The chain carries TRBV5-1 and TRBJ2-3, with 9 bases fitting TRBD1. Germline V gene data show CDR1 as SGHRS and CDR2 as YFSETQ. The CDR3 consists of 14 residues. The ends lost 4 bases at V and 4 bases at J; junction bases unmatched: 4. The CDR3 region has the DNA TGCGCCAGCAGCGAAACAGGGGGCGCAGATACGCAGTATTTT. It specifies CASSETGGADTQYF.

The chain employs TRBV7-9 and TRBJ1-2; a weak D match, TRBD1 (5 bases). Germline V lookup: CDR1 SEHNR, CDR2 FQNEAQ (reference sequence). V was cut by 5 bases and J by 4 bases, with 11 bases left in between. The CDR3 is 13 amino acids. The CDR3 sequence: CASSPTQGYGYTF. The CDR3 bases are TGTGCCAGCAGCCCGACCCAGGGCTATGGCTACACCTTC.

The rearrangement links TRBV5-1 to TRBJ1-4; 11 bases line up with TRBD1. The germline V gene has CDR1 SGHRS and CDR2 YFSETQ. This CDR3 contains 15 residues. V gave up 0 bases and J gave up 7 bases; unmatched junction bases: 2. CDR3 sequence: CASSLGGQGGEKLFF. Written as DNA, the CDR3 is TGCGCCAGCAGCTTGGGGGGACAGGGGGGTGAAAAACTGTTTTTT.

The chain recombines TRBV2 with TRBJ2-5; D is possibly TRBD1 (6 bases). The germline gives CDR1 SNHLY, CDR2 FYNNEI. Trimming left V 3 bases short and J 10 bases short, with 9 bases between. The CDR3 length is 11 residues. The CDR3 region has the DNA TGTGCCAGCAGTGATGAGGGGGTCCAGTACTTC. Encoded protein: CASSDEGVQYF.

This rearrangement joins TRBV7-9 to TRBJ1-5; D might be TRBD1 (5 bases). Germline V lookup: CDR1 SEHNR, CDR2 FQNEAQ (reference sequence). The V gene lost 1 base and the J gene lost 1 base, with 14 bases spanning the gap. The CDR3 loop spans 17 amino acids. The CDR3 DNA reads as TGTGCCAGCAGCTTAGGATCCCCCACAGGCAGCAATCAGCCCCAGCATTTT. Protein: CASSLGSPTGSNQPQHF.

The chain is built from TRBV10-2 and TRBJ1-5; TRBD1 agrees at 8 bases. This CDR3 contains 14 residues. Germline assignment: CDR1 WSHSY and CDR2 SAAADI. V shed 6 bases and J 4 bases; nucleotides not matched to a gene: 5. In DNA, the CDR3 is TGCGCCAGCAGAGTAGGACAGGGAAATCAGCCCCAGCATTTT. Amino acid sequence: CASRVGQGNQPQHF.

J is TRBJ2-1 and V is TRBV30, with D uncertain. This CDR3 contains 11 residues. Looked up from germline, CDR1 is GTSNPN and CDR2 is SVGIG (reference sequence). The V end lost 1 base, the J end lost 8 bases, and 6 bases lay between the germline ends. CDR3 DNA: TGTGCCTGGAGTGGGTACTATGAGCAGTTCTTC. It yields the protein CAWSGYYEQFF.

The chain combines TRBV7-9 with TRBJ2-5, with D unclear. CDR1 SEHNR and CDR2 FQNEAQ come from the germline V gene (reference sequence). The CDR3 extends over 11 amino acids. Trimming stripped 0 bases from V and 7 bases from J, with 3 bases between. As DNA, the CDR3 is TGTGCCAGCAGCTTAGCCGGGACCCAGTACTTC. Encoded protein: CASSLAGTQYF.

The V gene is TRBV27, the J gene TRBJ2-1; 10 bases match TRBD2. Germline values: CDR1 MNHEY, CDR2 SMNVEV (reference sequence). V was pared by 3 bases and J by 6 bases, with 8 bases of the junction left unmatched. The CDR3 sequence is 16 residues long. The CDR3 coding sequence is TGTGCCAGCAGTTTCGCTAGCGGGAGCGCGGGCAATGAGCAGTTCTTC. It is translated as CASSFASGSAGNEQFF.

V usage is TRBV27 and J usage is TRBJ2-5; D is unresolved. The CDR3 is made up of 13 amino acids. V was pared by 0 bases and J by 3 bases, with 5 bases between. In germline, CDR1 is MNHEY, CDR2 SMNVEV (reference sequence). The DNA of the CDR3 is TGTGCCAGCAGTTTATCTGGCAAAGAGACCCAGTACTTC. Translation gives CASSLSGKETQYF.

This clone occurred once. The chain links TRBV5-4 to TRBJ2-5; D remains unclear. CDR1 and CDR2 (germline): SGHNT, YYREEE (reference sequence). The CDR3 runs to 16 residues. V lost 4 bases and J lost 0, with 16 bases in between. For the CDR3, the DNA is TGTGCCAGCAGCAAACAGATGGCAGAGTACCAAGAGACCCAGTACTTC. It codes for CASSKQMAEYQETQYF.